The following is a TCR beta chain sequence with its context. This clonotype came up many times. The antigen this receptor binds is unknown. No quality values exist for individual bases; no much larger clone is one base distant. Reading the germline V gene gives CDR1 LGHNA and CDR2 YNFKEQ. Inclusive of the bounding cysteine and phenylalanine, the CDR3 is 16 residues long. Left in the record is the CDR3 DNA by itself, 48 bases read in frame from the first base. V gives up 0 bases and J gives up 8 bases, and the segment between their germline ends measures 16 bases. The data belong to a study of CD8 T cells in ankylosing spondylitis (dated by TCRdb to the late 2010s). With respect to the entire study: The study set out to find disease-linked TCR variants by profiling T cell receptor beta repertoires in ankylosing spondylitis patients and healthy donors. The full study cohort was made up of about two dozen ankylosing spondylitis patients and 108 healthy donors. Peripheral blood was sampled, and synovial fluid was additionally collected from ankylosing spondylitis patients. General findings and caveats noted by the study authors: In peripheral blood, the disease-linked clones were found at relatively low frequencies and had a CD8+ phenotype. A TCR beta motif of about eight highly homologous amino acid variants appeared characteristic of blood from ankylosing spondylitis patients. According to the report, matched synovial fluid samples from ankylosing spondylitis patients were significantly enriched for the disease-linked clones. Some motif variants had previously been reported in the synovial fluid and blood of reactive arthritis patients, which suggests shared mechanisms of disease initiation.

The sequencer listed for this sample is Illumina HiSeq 2500. Quantitative 5'-RACE with molecular barcodes was the method used to prepare the TCR beta libraries. The original methods were these. A new computational method based on a probabilistic model of VDJ rearrangement was used to identify disease-linked TCR variants. Using fastp trimming at Q25 and MiXCR clonotype assembly, TCRdb reanalyzed the public sequencing data and kept in-frame beta chains. Here each entry gathers all rows of one CDR3 protein and keeps the most common genes and DNA. TCRdb's processing, not the authors', yielded these V and J calls. The sample contains roughly 150,000 distinct CDR3 sequences, around 9.6% of them found a single time. The top ten clonotypes cover about 15% of the sample.

This receptor chain uses TRBV4-2 and TRBJ1-4; the D gene remains uncertain. The receptor comes from a female donor with ankylosing spondylitis or in good health (not recorded which). Source material: blood, either unsorted or a sorted T cell fraction (not recorded which). The CDR3 protein is CASSQESLQDREKLFF. The DNA sequence follows: TGTGCCAGCAGCCAAGAGTCTCTTCAGGATCGGGAAAAACTGTTTTTT.